This T cell receptor (beta chain) was captured by sequencing in a study of blood T cells in healthy people across ages. Then a second PCR, running about 7 to 11 cycles, was carried out with a sample-barcoded 5' primer and a J-beta primer mix. TCRdb fed the 5' RACE reads into MiXCR, producing one record per CDR3 protein. This sample carries 1.5 million or so distinct CDR3 sequences, approximately 40% of them seen once, and the ten largest clones take around 8%. Study observations and caveats: Underestimates were what the diversity estimates from one million T cells were considered to be.

CDR3 length: 14 residues. Germline assignment: CDR1 ENHRY and CDR2 SYGVKD. V lost 4 bases and J lost 5; bases outside the gene matches: 6. This clonotype was observed a handful of times. The antigen remains unidentified. Sequencing was carried out using blood. The chain is built from TRBV10-3 and TRBJ2-5; 8 bases are shared with TRBD2. This receptor was taken from a woman between 18 and 29 years old in good health. CDR3 DNA: TGTGCCATCAGTGTCCGGGGGGGTTGGGAGACCCAGTACTTC. Amino acid sequence: CAISVRGGWETQYF.